This passage covers 8 T cell receptor beta chains from one sample sequenced in a study of blood T cells in healthy people across ages. For the second PCR, which ran for about 6 to 11 cycles, a sample-barcoded 5' primer and a J-beta primer mix were used. TCRdb used MiXCR to reprocess the 5' RACE reads, holding one entry per CDR3 protein. The sample has hundreds of thousands of distinct CDR3 sequences; around 43% are singletons. The specimen was blood. All receptors derive from a man in his 60s in good health.

In its sample, this clonotype is medium-sized. The V and J genes are TRBV20-1 and TRBJ1-1; D may be TRBD1 (5 bases). This CDR3 comprises 18 residues. Germline lookup yields CDR1 DFQATT and CDR2 SNEGSKA (reference sequence). Trimming removed 3 bases at V and 1 base at J, with 24 bases between. This chain's CDR3 is CSASRNLPAPRGNTEAFF. CDR3 sequence (DNA): TGCAGTGCTAGCCGAAACCTCCCCGCCCCTAGGGGGAACACTGAAGCTTTCTTT.

This clonotype was seen a handful of times. The chain links TRBV28 to TRBJ2-7; 10 bases are a match to TRBD1. This CDR3 comprises 15 residues. Germline V CDR1 and CDR2: MDHEN, SYDVKM. The V segment lost 4 bases and the J segment 3 bases; nucleotides outside the gene matches: 6. The CDR3 is CASSSPGQGLYEQYF. The DNA of the CDR3 is TGTGCCAGCAGTTCTCCGGGACAGGGGCTCTACGAGCAGTACTTC.

The chain uses TRBV14 and TRBJ1-1; tentative D call: TRBD1 (6 bases). Germline lookup yields CDR1 SGHDN and CDR2 FVKESK. Trimming shortened V by 3 bases and J by 6 bases, and 11 bases separated the two germline ends. CDR3 length: 13 residues. The CDR3: CASSQLQGAEAFF. DNA of the CDR3: TGTGCCAGCAGCCAGCTACAGGGTGCTGAAGCTTTCTTT.

This clonotype was observed a few times. The V call is TRBV16, the J call TRBJ2-5; tentative D call: TRBD1 (6 bases). Germline assignment: CDR1 KGHSY and CDR2 FQNENV. The CDR3 consists of 16 residues. V was cut by 5 bases and J by 2 bases, with 18 bases left in between. CDR3 residues: CASSANLDSLQETQYF. CDR3 DNA sequence: TGTGCCAGCAGCGCAAACCTGGACAGCTTACAAGAGACCCAGTACTTC.

This clonotype was recorded once. V is TRBV18 and J is TRBJ2-5; D is uncertain. The J call is in doubt because the DNA end fits TRBJ2-7 better. Germline V lookup: CDR1 KGHSH, CDR2 LQKENI. This CDR3 is 13 amino acids long. The CDR3 protein is CASSPGPHREQYF. The CDR3 nucleotides are TGTGCCAGCTCACCAGGCCCACACCGCGAGCAGTACTTC.

This chain uses TRBV5-1 with TRBJ2-3; 11 bases fit TRBD2. This CDR3 has 15 residues. CDR1 SGHRS and CDR2 YFSETQ come from the germline V gene. J lost 4 bases, V lost 5 bases, and 6 bases had no gene match. Written as DNA, the CDR3 is TGCGCCAGCAGTAGTAGCGGGGGGGCCTCAGATACGCAGTATTTT. It is translated as CASSSSGGASDTQYF.

Comments on this clonotype: Its ends do not fully match the called genes, so a read error is possible. In DNA form, the CDR3 reads TGCGCCCCTCGGACAGGGGGCCTCTACGAGCAGTACTTC. Its translation is CAPRTGGLYEQYF. The rearrangement uses TRBV2 and TRBJ2-4; TRBD1 agrees at 11 bases. The DNA end lines up better with TRBJ2-7; the J call may be wrong. CDR1 and CDR2 from the germline V gene are SNHLY and FYNNEI. This CDR3 comprises 13 residues.

This clonotype was seen at least ten times. As DNA, the CDR3 is TGTGCCAGCAGCGTAGGACGCAATGAGCAGTTCTTC. It is translated as CASSVGRNEQFF. The chain links TRBV7-2 to TRBJ2-1; D gene uncertain. The CDR3 has 12 residues. CDR1 and CDR2 (germline): SGHTA, FQGNSA. V was shortened by 5 bases and J by 6 bases, with 8 bases between the two germline ends. Filled out from reference TRBV7-2 and TRBJ2-1, the complete variable domain reads GAGVSQSPSNKVTEKGKDVELRCDPISGHTALYWYRQSLGQGLEFLIYFQGNSAPDKSGLPSDRFSAERTGGSVSTLTIQRTQQEDSAVYLCASSVGRNEQFFGPGTRLTVL.